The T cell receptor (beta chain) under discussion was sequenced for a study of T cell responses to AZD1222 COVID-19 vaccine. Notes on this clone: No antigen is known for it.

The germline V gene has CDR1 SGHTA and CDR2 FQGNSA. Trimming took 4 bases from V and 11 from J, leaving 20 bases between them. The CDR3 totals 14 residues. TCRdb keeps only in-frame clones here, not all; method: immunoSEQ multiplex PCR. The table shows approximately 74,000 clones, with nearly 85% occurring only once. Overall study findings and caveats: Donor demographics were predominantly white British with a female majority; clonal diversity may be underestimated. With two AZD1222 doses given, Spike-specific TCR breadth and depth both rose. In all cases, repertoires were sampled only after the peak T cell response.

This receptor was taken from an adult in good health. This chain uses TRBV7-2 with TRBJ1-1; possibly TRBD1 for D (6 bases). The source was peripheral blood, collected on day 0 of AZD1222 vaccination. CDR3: CASSYTTQGSMAFF. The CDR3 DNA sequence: TGTGCCAGCAGCTACACGACTCAGGGGTCGATGGCTTTCTTT.